The sequence of this TCR beta chain was determined in a study of blood T cell repertoires in COVID-19. CDR3 length: 14 amino acids. V lost 5 bases to trimming and J lost 4 bases, with 14 bases between them. Germline CDR1 and CDR2: SGHTA and FQGNSA. The assay was immunoSEQ multiplex PCR, and TCRdb's table has in-frame clones only and misses some. The sample includes about 220,000 clones, around 87% of them seen just once. This TCR derives from a man aged 25 to 40 who had been exposed to COVID-19. Sequenced sample: PBMCs or T cells enriched from blood (not recorded which). The chain links TRBV7-2 to TRBJ2-5; D is possibly TRBD2 (5 bases). As DNA, the CDR3 is TGTGCCAGCAGCCCAGAACTAGTTCCAGAGACCCAGTACTTC. Translation gives CASSPELVPETQYF.